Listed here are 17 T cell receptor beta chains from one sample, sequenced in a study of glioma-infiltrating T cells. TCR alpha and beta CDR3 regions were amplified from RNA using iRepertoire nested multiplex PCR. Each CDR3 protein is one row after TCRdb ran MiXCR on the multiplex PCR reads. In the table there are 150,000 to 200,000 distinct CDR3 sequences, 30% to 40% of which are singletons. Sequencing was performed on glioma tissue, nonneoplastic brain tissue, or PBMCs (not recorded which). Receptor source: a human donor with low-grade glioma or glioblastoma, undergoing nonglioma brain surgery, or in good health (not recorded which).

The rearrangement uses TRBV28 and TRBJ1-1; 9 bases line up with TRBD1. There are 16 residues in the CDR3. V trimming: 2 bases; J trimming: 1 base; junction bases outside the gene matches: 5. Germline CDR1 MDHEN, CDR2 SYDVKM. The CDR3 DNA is TGTGCCAGCAGTTTAACCCTGACAGGGGGGAACACTGAAGCTTTCTTT. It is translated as CASSLTLTGGNTEAFF.

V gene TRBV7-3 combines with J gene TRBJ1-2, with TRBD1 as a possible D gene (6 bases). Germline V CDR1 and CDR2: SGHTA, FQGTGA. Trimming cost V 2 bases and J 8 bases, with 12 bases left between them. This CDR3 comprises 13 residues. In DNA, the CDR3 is TGTGCCAGCAGCTTACTTGGGGGCGGCGGCTACACCTTC. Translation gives CASSLLGGGGYTF.

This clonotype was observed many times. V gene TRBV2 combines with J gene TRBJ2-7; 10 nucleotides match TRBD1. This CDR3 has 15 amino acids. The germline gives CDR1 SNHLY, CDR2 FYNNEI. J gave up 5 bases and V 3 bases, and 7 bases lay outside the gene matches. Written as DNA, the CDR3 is TGTGCCAGCAGTGACCTGGACAGGGGGGGCAACGAGCAGTACTTC. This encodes CASSDLDRGGNEQYF. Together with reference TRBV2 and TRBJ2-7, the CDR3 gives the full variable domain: EPEVTQTPSHQVTQMGQEVILRCVPISNHLYFYWYRQILGQKVEFLVSFYNNEISEKSEIFDDQFSVERPDGSNFTLKIRSTKLEDSAMYFCASSDLDRGGNEQYFGPGTRLTVT.

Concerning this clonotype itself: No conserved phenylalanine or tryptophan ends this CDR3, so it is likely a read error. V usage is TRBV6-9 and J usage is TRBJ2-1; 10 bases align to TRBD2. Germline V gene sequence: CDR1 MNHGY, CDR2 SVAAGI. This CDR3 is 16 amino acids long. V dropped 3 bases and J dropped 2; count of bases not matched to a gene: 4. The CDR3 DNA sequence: TGTGCCAGCAGTTACTACACTAGCGGGACCTACAATGAGCAGTTCCTA. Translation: CASSYYTSGTYNEQFL.

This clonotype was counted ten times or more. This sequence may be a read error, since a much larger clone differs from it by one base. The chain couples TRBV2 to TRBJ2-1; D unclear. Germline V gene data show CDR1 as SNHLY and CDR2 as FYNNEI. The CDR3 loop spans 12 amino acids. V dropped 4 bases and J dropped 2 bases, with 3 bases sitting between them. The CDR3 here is CASSGPYNEQFF. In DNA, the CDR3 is TGTGCCAGCAGTGGACCCTACAATGAGCAGTTCTTC.

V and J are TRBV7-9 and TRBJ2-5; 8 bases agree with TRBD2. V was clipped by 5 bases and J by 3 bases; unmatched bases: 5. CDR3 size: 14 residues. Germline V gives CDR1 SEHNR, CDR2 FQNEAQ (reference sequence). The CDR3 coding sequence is TGTGCCAGCAGCCGACTAGCGTTAAAAGAGACCCAGTACTTC. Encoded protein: CASSRLALKETQYF.

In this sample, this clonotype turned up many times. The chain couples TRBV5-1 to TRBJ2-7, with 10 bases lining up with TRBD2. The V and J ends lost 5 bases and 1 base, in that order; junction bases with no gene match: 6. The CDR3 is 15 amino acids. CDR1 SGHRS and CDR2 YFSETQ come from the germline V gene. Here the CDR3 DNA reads TGCGCCAGCAGAACCGGACTAGCGGATTCCTACGAGCAGTACTTC. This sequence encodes CASRTGLADSYEQYF.

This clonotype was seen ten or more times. The CDR3 region has the DNA TGTGCCAGCAGTTCCGGACAGCGGAGCACAGATACGCAGTATTTT. This encodes CASSSGQRSTDTQYF. This chain connects TRBV28 to TRBJ2-3; the D gene is possibly TRBD1 (6 bases). The germline CDR1 and CDR2 sequences are MDHEN and SYDVKM. V dropped 4 bases and J dropped 0 bases, with 11 bases sitting between them. This CDR3 spans 15 amino acids.

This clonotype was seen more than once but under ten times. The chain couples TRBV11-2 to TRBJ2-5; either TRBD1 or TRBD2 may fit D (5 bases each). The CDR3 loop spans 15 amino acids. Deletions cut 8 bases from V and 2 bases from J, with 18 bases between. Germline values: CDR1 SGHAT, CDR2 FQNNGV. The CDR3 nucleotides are TGTGCCAGCGGGCGGGTACCGGGACGGCAAGAGACCCAGTACTTC. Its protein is CASGRVPGRQETQYF.

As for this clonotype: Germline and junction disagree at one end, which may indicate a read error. CDR3 in amino acids: CAGSFLLMRAFF. The CDR3 coding sequence is TGTGCCGGCAGCTTCTTACTTATGAGAGCTTTCTTT. The chain links TRBV28 to TRBJ1-1; D ambiguous. The CDR3 totals 12 residues. CDR1 and CDR2 from the germline V gene are MDHEN and SYDVKM.

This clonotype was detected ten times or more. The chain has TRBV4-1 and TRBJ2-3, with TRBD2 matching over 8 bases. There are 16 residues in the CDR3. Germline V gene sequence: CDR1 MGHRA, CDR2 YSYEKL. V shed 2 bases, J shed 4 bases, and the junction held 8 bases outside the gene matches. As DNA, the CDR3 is TGCGCCAGCAGCCAAAGCGGGAGAACCCTCGCAGATACGCAGTATTTT. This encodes CASSQSGRTLADTQYF.

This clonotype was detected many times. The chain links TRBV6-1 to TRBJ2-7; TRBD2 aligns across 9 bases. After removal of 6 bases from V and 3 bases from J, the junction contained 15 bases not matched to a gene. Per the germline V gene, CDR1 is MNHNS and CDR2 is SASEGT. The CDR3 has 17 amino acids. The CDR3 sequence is CASREIFSGSSYYEQYF. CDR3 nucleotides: TGTGCCAGCAGGGAAATATTTAGCGGGAGTAGTTACTACGAGCAGTACTTC.

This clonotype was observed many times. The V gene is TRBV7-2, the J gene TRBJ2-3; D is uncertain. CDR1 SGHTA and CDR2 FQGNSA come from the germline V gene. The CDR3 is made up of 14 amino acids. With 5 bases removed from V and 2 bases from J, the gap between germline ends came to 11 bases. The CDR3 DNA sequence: TGTGCCAGCAGCCCCCGACCCAACACAGATACGCAGTATTTT. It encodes CASSPRPNTDTQYF.

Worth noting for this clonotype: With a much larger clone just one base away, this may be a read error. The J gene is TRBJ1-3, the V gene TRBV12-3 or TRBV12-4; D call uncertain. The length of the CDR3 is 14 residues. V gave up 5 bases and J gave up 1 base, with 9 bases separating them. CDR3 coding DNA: TGTGCCAGCAGTGGACGGGGTTCTGGAAACACCATATATTTT. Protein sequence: CASSGRGSGNTIYF.

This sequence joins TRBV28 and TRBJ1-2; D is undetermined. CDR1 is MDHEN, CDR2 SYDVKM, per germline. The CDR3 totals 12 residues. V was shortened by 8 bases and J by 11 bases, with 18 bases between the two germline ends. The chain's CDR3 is CASCVPGRRYTF. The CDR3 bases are TGTGCCAGCTGTGTCCCAGGACGTAGATACACCTTC.

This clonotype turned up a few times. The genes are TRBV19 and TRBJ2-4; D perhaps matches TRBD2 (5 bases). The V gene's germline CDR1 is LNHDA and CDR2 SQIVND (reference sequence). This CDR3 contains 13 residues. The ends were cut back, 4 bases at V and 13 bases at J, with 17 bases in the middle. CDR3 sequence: CASSRETHPGQYF. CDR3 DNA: TGTGCCAGTAGTAGGGAGACACACCCAGGCCAGTACTTC.

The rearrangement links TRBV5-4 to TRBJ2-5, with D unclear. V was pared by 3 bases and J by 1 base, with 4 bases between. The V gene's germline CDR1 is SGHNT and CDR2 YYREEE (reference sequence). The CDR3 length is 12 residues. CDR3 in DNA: TGTGCCAGCAGCTCCATCCAAGAGACCCAGTACTTC. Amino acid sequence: CASSSIQETQYF.